Listed here are 3 T cell receptor beta chains from one sample, sequenced in a study of shared clonotypes between healthy human individuals. The table came from immunoSEQ multiplex PCR; TCRdb's copy has only in-frame clones and leaves some out. The table has about 700,000 clones, around 92% seen once. Naivety among CD8 cells was defined by CD45RO negativity and positive CCR7 selection, thereby excluding terminally differentiated effector memory CD45RA+ cells. Specimen: naive CD8+ T cells sorted from blood. Receptor source: a young man in good health.

The genes are TRBV27 and TRBJ2-1; 13 nucleotides line up with TRBD2. The germline V gene encodes CDR1 MNHEY and CDR2 SMNVEV (reference sequence). With 8 bases clipped from V and 7 bases from J, the junction kept 2 bases outside the gene matches. This CDR3 has 13 residues. CDR3 coding DNA: TGTGCCAGCGGACTAGCGGGAGTAAATGAGCAGTTCTTC. This gives the protein CASGLAGVNEQFF.

The chain is built from TRBV5-1 and TRBJ2-7; the match to TRBD2 covers 8 bases. The ends lost 3 bases at V and 6 bases at J; junction bases unmatched: 14. The CDR3 is 16 amino acids. Germline V CDR1 and CDR2: SGHRS, YFSETQ. The CDR3 DNA follows: TGCGCCAGCAGCTCCTCCGGGGGGGCGGTGCGGGGCGAGCAGTACTTC. It codes for CASSSSGGAVRGEQYF.

CDR3 nucleotide sequence: TGTGCCAGCAGTGAATGGTTAGCGGCCTCCTACGAGCAGTACTTC. Amino acid sequence: CASSEWLAASYEQYF. The chain joins TRBV2 to TRBJ2-7; D may be TRBD2 (6 bases). The CDR3 loop spans 15 amino acids. Germline assignment: CDR1 SNHLY and CDR2 FYNNEI. Trimming removed 2 bases at V and 0 bases at J, with 11 bases between.